A single sample is the source of the 8 T cell receptor beta chains below, sequenced in a study of cytomegalovirus exposure and HLA in healthy donors. This PCR relied on a set of 60 Vbeta primers and 13 Jbeta primers. The protocol was immunoSEQ multiplex PCR, while the TCRdb copy is restricted to in-frame clones and leaves out a portion. The top ten clones hold roughly 0.22% of a sample with 210,000 or so clones, 65% to 80% of them seen once. Sequencing used PBMCs. Receptor source: a girl between 2 and 10 years old in good health and CMV-seronegative.

The chain has TRBV6-5 and TRBJ1-5; no clear D gene. Per germline, CDR1 MNHEY and CDR2 SVGAGI. The CDR3 is 13 residues long. Trimming took 6 bases from V and 7 from J, leaving 13 bases between them. For the CDR3, the DNA is TGTGCCAGCAGCTCTATGAGGAAACAGCCCCAGCATTTT. Translated: CASSSMRKQPQHF.

The rearrangement joins TRBV19 to TRBJ2-1, with D tentatively TRBD2 (6 bases). The CDR3 sequence is 13 residues long. V gave up 0 bases and J gave up 6 bases, with 6 bases separating them. CDR1 and CDR2 (germline): LNHDA, SQIVND (reference sequence). The CDR3, as DNA: TGTGCCAGTAGTATAGAGGGGGGCAATGAGCAGTTCTTC. The encoded protein is CASSIEGGNEQFF.

The chain links TRBV27 to TRBJ2-2; weak D call: TRBD1 (6 bases). Trimming removed 8 bases at V and 7 bases at J, with 14 bases between. CDR3 length: 13 amino acids. The germline V gene has CDR1 MNHEY and CDR2 SMNVEV (reference sequence). For the CDR3, the DNA is TGTGCCAGCTCTCAGGGGCGCGGCGGGGAGCTGTTTTTT. Translation: CASSQGRGGELFF.

V gene TRBV5-4 combines with J gene TRBJ1-1, with TRBD1 as a possible D gene (5 bases). The CDR3 totals 12 residues. Trimming shortened V by 3 bases and J by 6 bases, and 9 bases separated the two germline ends. Germline V gene lookup returns CDR1 SGHNT and CDR2 YYREEE (reference sequence). CDR3 DNA: TGTGCCAGCAGCTGGGGCAGCGCTGAAGCTTTCTTT. This translates into CASSWGSAEAFF.

This clone was counted once. The chain is built from TRBV7-9 and TRBJ2-7; TRBD2 agrees at 8 bases. This CDR3 region has 15 residues. Germline assignment: CDR1 SEHNR and CDR2 FQNEAQ (reference sequence). With V trimmed by 2 bases and J by 3 bases, 6 bases remained unmatched. This chain's CDR3 is CASSLRAGGLYEQYF. For the CDR3, the DNA is TGTGCCAGCAGCTTAAGGGCGGGAGGCCTCTACGAGCAGTACTTC.

As to this clone: Additional DNA sequences in this sample encode the identical CDR3. The rearrangement links TRBV13 to TRBJ1-3; D ambiguous. Germline V lookup: CDR1 PRHDT, CDR2 FYEKMQ (reference sequence). The CDR3 is made up of 13 amino acids. The germline V and J ends were trimmed by 2 bases and 4 bases, with 6 bases remaining between them. The CDR3 loop is CASSLRGGNTIYF. The CDR3 nucleotides are TGTGCCAGCAGCTTACGGGGAGGAAACACCATATATTTT.

The rearrangement links TRBV5-1 to TRBJ2-1, with 10 nucleotides matching TRBD1. Per the germline V gene, CDR1 is SGHRS and CDR2 is YFSETQ. The J segment lost 6 bases and the V segment lost 3 bases, leaving 0 bases of the junction unmatched. The CDR3 sequence is 13 residues long. The CDR3 sequence is CASSWTGGNEQFF. CDR3 in DNA: TGCGCCAGCAGCTGGACAGGGGGCAATGAGCAGTTCTTC. Together with reference TRBV5-1 and TRBJ2-1, the CDR3 gives the full variable domain: KAGVTQTPRYLIKTRGQQVTLSCSPISGHRSVSWYQQTPGQGLQFLFEYFSETQRNKGNFPGRFSGRQFSNSRSEMNVSTLELGDSALYLCASSWTGGNEQFFGPGTRLTVL.

This clone is a singleton in its sample. J is TRBJ1-5 and V is TRBV10-3; D not certain. The ends were cut back, 3 bases at V and 0 bases at J, with 3 bases in the middle. From germline, CDR1 is ENHRY and CDR2 SYGVKD. CDR3 length: 13 amino acids. The chain's CDR3 is CAISDISNQPQHF. CDR3 in DNA: TGTGCCATCAGTGACATTAGCAATCAGCCCCAGCATTTT.